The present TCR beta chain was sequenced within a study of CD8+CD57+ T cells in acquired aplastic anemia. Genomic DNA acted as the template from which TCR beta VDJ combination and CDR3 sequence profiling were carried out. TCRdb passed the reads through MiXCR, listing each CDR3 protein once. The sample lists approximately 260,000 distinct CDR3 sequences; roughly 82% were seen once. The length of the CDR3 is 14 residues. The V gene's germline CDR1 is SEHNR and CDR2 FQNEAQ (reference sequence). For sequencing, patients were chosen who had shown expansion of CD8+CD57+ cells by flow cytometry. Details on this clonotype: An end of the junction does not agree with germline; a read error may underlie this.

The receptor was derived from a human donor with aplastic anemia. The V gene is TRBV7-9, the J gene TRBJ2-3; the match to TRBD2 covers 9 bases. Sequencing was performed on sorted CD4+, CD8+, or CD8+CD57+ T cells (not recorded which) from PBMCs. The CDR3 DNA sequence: TGTGCCAGCAGCTTGGCGCGGGGGGGCACAAGAGACCCATTT. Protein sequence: CASSLARGGTRDPF.